Listed below are T cell receptor beta chains from one sample, sequenced in a study of OX40 agonist ivuxolimab in advanced cancers. Sequenced by immunoSEQ multiplex PCR; TCRdb stores in-frame clones only, minus some. The sample consists of 80,000 or so clones, around 83% of them appearing once. The sample in question was CD4+ or CD8+ T cells sorted from blood, obtained in a trial of the OX40 agonist ivuxolimab. The source of these receptors is an adult with an advanced solid tumor such as melanoma, head and neck, liver or kidney cancer. The CDR3 runs from the conserved cysteine through the conserved F or W. A D gene is named only where the DNA matches it firmly.

>TRBJ1-2|14|-|TRBV9
TGTGCCAGCAGCGTAGACCTCACCAAAGGCGGCTACACCTTC
CASSVDLTKGGYTF
>TRBJ1-1|14|-|TRBV5-1
TGCGCCAGCAGCTTACGGGGAGGGGACACTGAAGCTTTCTTT
CASSLRGGDTEAFF
>TRBJ2-5|17|TRBD1|TRBV19
TGTGCCACCCCCCAACATGAGACAGGGCAAAATCAAGAGACCCAGTACTTC
CATPQHETGQNQETQYF
>TRBJ2-3|17|TRBD2|TRBV7-9
TGTGCCAGCAGCTCGAACGGACTAGCGGGGCCCACAGATACGCAGTATTTT
CASSSNGLAGPTDTQYF
>TRBJ2-7|16|TRBD2|TRBV5-4
TGTGCCAGCAGCCAAACTCTAGCGGGGGGGCCTTACGAGCAGTACTTC
CASSQTLAGGPYEQYF
>TRBJ2-3|16|TRBD2|TRBV7-2
TGTGCCAGCAGCCTAGGACTAGCGGGGTATACAGATACGCAGTATTTT
CASSLGLAGYTDTQYF
>TRBJ2-1|14|-|TRBV7-2
TGTGCCAGCAGCTCGGCCGGGTTCTACAATGAGCAGTTCTTC
CASSSAGFYNEQFF
>TRBJ2-5|14|TRBD2|TRBV30
TGTGCCTGGAGTGTGCCTAGCGGGATGGAGACCCAGTACTTC
CAWSVPSGMETQYF
>TRBJ1-1|15|-|TRBV5-1
TGCGCCAGCTCCGACGTCCCGGGGAACGGAGTTAAGGCTTTCTTT
CASSDVPGNGVKAFF
>TRBJ1-5|14|TRBD1|TRBV5-4
TGTGCCAGCAGCTCCGGGACAGAGAATCAGCCCCAGCATTTT
CASSSGTENQPQHF
>TRBJ1-1|16|-|TRBV7-2
TGTGCCAGCAGCGGTTTGGGATGGGGAGGGGTCACTGAAGCTTTCTTT
CASSGLGWGGVTEAFF
>TRBJ2-3|12|-|TRBV19
TGTGCCATTGGCGGCCCCACAGATACGCAGTATTTT
CAIGGPTDTQYF
>TRBJ1-1|15|-|TRBV5-4
TGTGCCAGCAGCAGTGGGGGGCGGACGAACACTGAAGCTTTCTTT
CASSSGGRTNTEAFF
>TRBJ2-3|15|-|TRBV6-1
TGTGCCAGCAGTGTTACGACAGGGACTACAGATACGCAGTATTTT
CASSVTTGTTDTQYF
>TRBJ1-1|12|TRBD1|TRBV2
TGTGCCAGCAGGGCGACAGGGCCTGAAGCTTTCTTT
CASRATGPEAFF
>TRBJ2-5|14|TRBD1|TRBV7-3
TGTGCCAGCAGCAGGGGACAGGACGGGGAGACCCAGTACTTC
CASSRGQDGETQYF
>TRBJ1-2|12|-|TRBV30
TGTGCCTGGAGCATGGGATCCAGGGGCTACACCTTC
CAWSMGSRGYTF
>TRBJ2-7|12|-|TRBV19
TGTGCCAGCACAGGGTTCAGCTACGAGCAGTACTTC
CASTGFSYEQYF
>TRBJ2-4|16|-|TRBV6-1
TGTGCCAGCAGTGCCCTTGGGGGGATCGTCAAAAACATTCAGTACTTC
CASSALGGIVKNIQYF
>TRBJ1-4|15|-|TRBV19
TGTGCCAGTAGTGTCCCTGGGATGAAGCCCTTCAAACTGTTTTTT
CASSVPGMKPFKLFF
>TRBJ1-2|11|-|TRBV28
TGTGCCAGCAGTTCTAACTATGGCTACACCTTC
CASSSNYGYTF
>TRBJ1-3|15|TRBD1|TRBV5-1
TGCGCCAGCTCGCTCCAGGGGGCGCCTGGAAACACCATATATTTT
CASSLQGAPGNTIYF
>TRBJ2-2|15|-|TRBV5-6
TGTGCCAGCAGCTTACCGGGGACGAACACCGGGGAGCTGTTTTTT
CASSLPGTNTGELFF